The following is a T cell receptor beta chain sequence with its context. The antigen is unknown. The CDR3 covers 15 residues. V was clipped by 5 bases and J by 10 bases; unmatched bases: 8. CDR1 and CDR2 (germline): SGHVS, FQNEAQ. Each TCR beta cDNA library carried unique molecular identifiers. When roughly 0.9 to 10 million T cells were used, they gave around 500,000 cDNA molecules. TCRdb fed the PCR reads into MiXCR, producing one record per CDR3 protein. The sample has hundreds of thousands of distinct CDR3 sequences, roughly 45% seen once; the top ten hold over 10%. The data were taken from a study of post-analysis software for immune sequencing data. General study results and limits: Same-batch samples co-clustered strongly by F measure. Controls showed significantly higher normalized Chao1 diversity than did multiple sclerosis patients. TRBV5-6, TRBV5-1 and TRBV20-1 were among about 5 TRBV segments more frequent in patients than controls.

The sequenced sample consisted of blood. The receptor's source is a girl aged 10 to 17 with multiple sclerosis. This chain uses TRBV7-8 with TRBJ2-1, with 13 bases lining up with TRBD2. The CDR3 nucleotides are TGTGCCAGCAGCAGCCGACTAGCGGGGGGTCGGGAGCAGTTCTTC. Its protein is CASSSRLAGGREQFF.